This TCR beta chain was recorded in a study of T cell responses to AZD1222 COVID-19 vaccine. Repertoires were generated with immunoSEQ multiplex PCR, while TCRdb's copy carries only in-frame clones and drops some. The sample holds roughly 150,000 clones, about 91% seen once. The CDR3 runs to 16 residues. The ends were cut back, 3 bases at V and 2 bases at J, with 17 bases in the middle. Germline CDR1 and CDR2: LNHDA and SQIVND (reference sequence). The TCR was taken from an adult in good health. The rearrangement uses TRBV19 and TRBJ2-7, with a possible D match to TRBD2 (5 bases). Sequencing used peripheral blood, obtained on day 0 of AZD1222 vaccination. Here the CDR3 reads CASSIDAGLKAYEQYF. Here the CDR3 DNA reads TGTGCCAGTAGTATTGACGCGGGCCTCAAGGCCTACGAGCAGTACTTC.